These 4 T cell receptor beta chains were all obtained from the same sample, sequenced in a study of T cell responses to AZD1222 COVID-19 vaccine. The method was immunoSEQ multiplex PCR; TCRdb's version includes in-frame clones alone and lacks a portion of them. The table shows 150,000 or so clones, with approximately 90% occurring only once. The sequencing used peripheral blood, collected on day 0 of AZD1222 vaccination. These receptors were taken from an adult in good health.

The chain joins TRBV11-2 to TRBJ2-3; 10 bases map to TRBD2. The trim removed 4 bases at V and 6 bases at J, leaving 7 bases unmatched. The length of the CDR3 is 15 residues. CDR1 is SGHAT, CDR2 FQNNGV, per germline. The CDR3 reads CASSSQRGGRDTQYF. The CDR3 coding sequence is TGTGCCAGCAGCTCACAGCGGGGGGGCCGCGATACGCAGTATTTT.

The chain combines TRBV6-5 with TRBJ1-1, with no clear D. Germline CDR1 MNHEY, CDR2 SVGAGI. CDR3 length: 16 residues. V dropped 0 bases and J dropped 5 bases, with 16 bases sitting between them. For the CDR3, the DNA is TGTGCCAGCAGTTACTCAGGAGGGCGGTGGTGGACTGAAGCTTTCTTT. The encoded protein is CASSYSGGRWWTEAFF.

The chain couples TRBV5-1 to TRBJ1-5; D is possibly TRBD1 (5 bases). CDR1 is SGHRS, CDR2 YFSETQ, per germline. V was pared by 1 base and J by 7 bases, with 12 bases between. The CDR3 is 14 amino acids. The CDR3 nucleotides read TGCGCCAGCAGCTTGTATCCAGGGATGCAGCCCCAGCATTTT. It is translated as CASSLYPGMQPQHF.

In this sample, this clone turned up once. The chain joins TRBV10-2 to TRBJ1-1; D is ambiguous. Germline CDR1 reads WSHSY; CDR2 reads SAAADI. The CDR3 sequence is 13 residues long. Trimming removed 7 bases from V and 0 bases from J, with 9 bases in between. CDR3 DNA sequence: TGCGCCAGCAACAAGCAGCTGAACACTGAAGCTTTCTTT. It specifies CASNKQLNTEAFF.